This TCR beta chain originates from a study of OX40 agonist ivuxolimab in advanced cancers. Measured with immunoSEQ multiplex PCR; TCRdb has only the in-frame clones, and not every one. Altogether 77,000 or so clones are present, less than 85% being singletons, with the ten largest covering roughly 0.5%. The receptor's source is an adult with an advanced solid tumor such as melanoma, head and neck, liver or kidney cancer. Sequenced here: CD4+ or CD8+ T cells sorted from blood, sampled in a trial of the OX40 agonist ivuxolimab.

In DNA form, the CDR3 reads TGTGCCAGCAGGACAGCCTCCTATAATTCACCCCTCCACTTT. It specifies CASRTASYNSPLHF. The rearrangement joins TRBV6-5 to TRBJ1-6, with D maybe TRBD1 (5 bases). The CDR3 consists of 14 residues. Trimming removed 6 bases at V and 0 bases at J, with 6 bases between. CDR1 MNHEY and CDR2 SVGAGI come from the germline V gene.